A selection of T cell receptor beta chains follows, all from one sample in a study of blood T cell repertoires in COVID-19. Sequencing was performed with immunoSEQ multiplex PCR; in TCRdb, only in-frame clones are kept and a portion is missing. The sample contains 250,000 to 350,000 clones, approximately 85% of which appear only once. Sequencing was performed on PBMCs or T cells enriched from blood (not recorded which). Receptors were obtained from a woman younger than 45 who had recovered from COVID-19. Both conserved end residues are part of each CDR3. D genes are given only for firm matches. Only some rows state a clone size, as once, few, many or a class for expanded clones.

TRBD1	TRBJ1-2	TRBV6-5	NA	TGTGCCAGCAGTTACCGGCACAGGGGCATCTATGGCTACACCTTC	CASSYRHRGIYGYTF
NA	TRBJ2-7	TRBV11-3	NA	TGTGCCAGCAGCTTAGATCGGAACAGGGTCTACGAGCAGTACTTC	CASSLDRNRVYEQYF
TRBD1	TRBJ1-1	TRBV11-1	NA	TGTGCCAGCAACGGGGACAGGGAGGACACTGAAGCTTTCTTT	CASNGDREDTEAFF
TRBD2	TRBJ2-2	TRBV29-1	NA	TGCAGCGCTGGCGGGGGACTAGCGGGGTACTCGGACACCGGGGAGCTGTTTTTT	CSAGGGLAGYSDTGELFF
TRBD2	TRBJ2-1	TRBV28	NA	TGTGCCAGCAGTTTGGCCTGGACTAGCGGGAGGGACAATGAGCAGTTCTTC	CASSLAWTSGRDNEQFF
NA	TRBJ1-5	TRBV12-3/TRBV12-4	NA	TGTGCCAGCAGTTTCCAGGGAAATCAGCCCCAGCATTTT	CASSFQGNQPQHF
NA	TRBJ1-5	TRBV7-2	NA	TGTGCCAGCAGCTTAGTAGCAGGGGCCGGTCAGCCCCAGCATTTT	CASSLVAGAGQPQHF
TRBD1	TRBJ1-5	TRBV27	NA	TGTGCCAGCAGTCATGGTAGGGACAGGGGCAATCAGCCCCAGCATTTT	CASSHGRDRGNQPQHF
TRBD1	TRBJ1-5	TRBV15	NA	TGTGCCACCGATAAGCTTGAAGGACAGGGAAGCAATCAGCCCCAGCATTTT	CATDKLEGQGSNQPQHF
TRBD1	TRBJ1-2	TRBV19	NA	TGTGCCAGTAGTATCGTACAGGGGGCTAACTATGGCTACACCTTC	CASSIVQGANYGYTF
NA	TRBJ2-5	TRBV2	NA	TGTGCCAGCAGAAGAGAGGTGGACCAAGAGACCCAGTACTTC	CASRREVDQETQYF
TRBD2	TRBJ2-1	TRBV4-3	NA	TGCGCCAGCAGCCAAGACCGGGGGGGCCATGAGCAGTTCTTC	CASSQDRGGHEQFF
TRBD2	TRBJ2-7	TRBV6-5	few	TGTGCCAGCAGAGGGACTAGCGGGCCACAGTACTTC	CASRGTSGPQYF
TRBD1	TRBJ1-1	TRBV9	NA	TGTGCCAGCAGCGTCCTAGGCGGGACAGCTGGGTCGTACACTGAAGCTTTCTTT	CASSVLGGTAGSYTEAFF
NA	TRBJ1-1	TRBV12-5	once	TGTGCTAGTGGTTCAAGACAGATTGAAGCTTTCTTT	CASGSRQIEAFF
TRBD2	TRBJ2-1	TRBV6-6	NA	TGTGCCAGCAGGCCCTTGGGGGGGATCAATGAGCAGTTCTTC	CASRPLGGINEQFF
TRBD1	TRBJ2-2	TRBV5-1	NA	TGCGCCAGCAGCTTCGACCGGGACAGGGTCGCCACCGGGGAGCTGTTTTTT	CASSFDRDRVATGELFF
NA	TRBJ1-4	TRBV5-8	NA	TGTGCCAGCAGCTTGGCCGGCAGGAATGAAAAATTGTTTTTT	CASSLAGRNEKLFF
NA	TRBJ1-2	TRBV7-2	NA	TGTGCCAGCAGCTTACCAGGGCCCTATGGCTACACCTTC	CASSLPGPYGYTF
TRBD2	TRBJ2-7	TRBV19	NA	TGTGCCAGTAGAAATAGCGGGTTGAGTTACGAGCAGTACTTC	CASRNSGLSYEQYF
NA	TRBJ1-1	TRBV15	NA	TGTGCCACCAGCAGAGTAGTATCGAGGGAGGGGGACACTGAAGCTTTCTTT	CATSRVVSREGDTEAFF
NA	TRBJ1-6	TRBV2	once	TGTGCCAGCAGCAGGCCCAATTCACCCCTCCACTTT	CASSRPNSPLHF
NA	TRBJ2-7	TRBV2	NA	TGTGCCAGCAGTGTGCAGATCTACGAGCAGTACTTC	CASSVQIYEQYF
NA	TRBJ1-2	TRBV24-1	once	TGTGCCACCTCTCGTGTCGGGTCTAACTATGGCTACACCTTC	CATSRVGSNYGYTF
TRBD2	TRBJ2-3	TRBV28	NA	TGTGCCAGCAGTCTCGGACTAGCCTTGACCACAGATACGCAGTATTTT	CASSLGLALTTDTQYF
NA	TRBJ2-1	TRBV10-1	NA	TGCGCCAGCAGTGAGTCGCCGGACTCATACAATGAGCAGTTCTTC	CASSESPDSYNEQFF